This passage covers 2 T cell receptor beta chains from one sample sequenced in a study of CD8 T cells in ankylosing spondylitis. TCRdb ran MiXCR on the 5' RACE reads and lists one entry per CDR3 protein. The sample carries 250,000 to 400,000 distinct CDR3 sequences, 11% recorded once. Input material: blood, either unsorted or a sorted T cell fraction (not recorded which). The origin of the receptors is a female donor with ankylosing spondylitis or in good health (not recorded which).

This clonotype was detected ten times or more. At one end, the junction sequence differs from germline, possibly due to a read error. V is TRBV4-3 and J is TRBJ2-3; D uncertain. This CDR3 region has 15 residues. CDR1 and CDR2 from the germline V gene are LGHNA and YSLEER. CDR3 in amino acids: CASSQDSIRTDTQYF. Written as DNA, the CDR3 is TGCGCCAGCAGCCAAGATTCTATCCGCACCGATACGCAGTATTTT.

V is TRBV7-9 and J is TRBJ1-2; D possibly corresponds to TRBD1 (6 bases). Trimming removed 2 bases from V and 4 bases from J, with 8 bases in between. The CDR3 has 13 residues. Germline lookup yields CDR1 SEHNR and CDR2 FQNEAQ (reference sequence). DNA for the CDR3: TGTGCCAGCAGCTTAAGGGGGTTCTATGGCTACACCTTC. This gives the protein CASSLRGFYGYTF.